A selection of T cell receptor beta chains follows, all from one sample in a study of cytomegalovirus exposure and HLA in healthy donors. Assay: immunoSEQ multiplex PCR; the TCRdb copy retains only in-frame clones and omits some. The table includes approximately 260,000 clones, just over 85% detected once. Material for sequencing was PBMCs. These receptors were obtained from a woman between 18 and 29 years old in good health and CMV-seronegative. Each CDR3 is given with its conserved first and last residue. A D gene is named only where the DNA matches it firmly. Part of the rows lack a size; the others show once, few, many or a class for expanded clones.

V	J	size	D	CDR3	DNA
TRBV6-1	TRBJ1-2	once	NA	CASSEGGGANYGYTF	TGTGCCAGCAGTGAAGGCGGAGGGGCAAACTATGGCTACACCTTC
TRBV4-1	TRBJ1-1	NA	TRBD1	CASSQDPTGPRTEAFF	TGCGCCAGCAGCCAAGATCCGACAGGGCCCCGGACTGAAGCTTTCTTT
TRBV19	TRBJ1-4	NA	NA	CASSIRGRSDEKLFF	TGTGCCAGTAGTATTAGGGGAAGGTCGGATGAAAAACTGTTTTTT
TRBV11-2	TRBJ2-5	NA	TRBD1	CASSTRLGQAGERETQYF	TGTGCCAGCAGCACCCGCCTCGGACAGGCGGGCGAGAGGGAGACCCAGTACTTC
TRBV14	TRBJ1-1	NA	TRBD1	CASSQGTGWGTEAFF	TGTGCCAGCAGCCAGGGGACAGGGTGGGGAACTGAAGCTTTCTTT
TRBV27	TRBJ1-2	NA	TRBD1	CASSLSEPGQGWGYTF	TGTGCCAGCAGTTTATCGGAACCGGGACAGGGGTGGGGCTACACCTTC
TRBV27	TRBJ2-2	NA	TRBD2	CASSLFGAGDANTGELFF	TGTGCCAGCAGTTTATTTGGGGCGGGGGATGCGAACACCGGGGAGCTGTTTTTT
TRBV5-6	TRBJ1-2	NA	NA	CASSLEGGNTF	TGTGCCAGCAGCTTGGAGGGGGGGAACACCTTC
TRBV10-2	TRBJ1-1	NA	NA	CASTGSKAEAFF	TGCGCCAGCACAGGGTCGAAGGCTGAAGCTTTCTTT
TRBV6-5	TRBJ2-1	NA	TRBD1	CASSSAGGSYNEQFF	TGTGCCAGCAGTTCCGCAGGGGGCTCCTACAATGAGCAGTTCTTC